A single sample is the source of the 31 T cell receptor beta chains below, sequenced in a study of brain T cells in children with intractable seizures. Stated time point: blood from clinic visit 5 months post-surgery; TSC patient then seizure free. The table came from immunoSEQ multiplex PCR; TCRdb's copy has only in-frame clones and leaves some out. The sample comprises under 400,000 clones, 93% of which are singletons, and around 5% rests with the top ten. The sample here was peripheral blood, taken 4 to 5 months after surgery. These receptor sequences come from a boy under three years old with tuberous sclerosis and intractable seizures.

The J gene is TRBJ1-6, the V gene TRBV20-1; D uncertain. V dropped 3 bases and J dropped 10 bases, with 7 bases sitting between them. Germline values: CDR1 DFQATT, CDR2 SNEGSKA (reference sequence). This CDR3 contains 11 residues. CDR3 loop: CSASVGSPLHF. CDR3 bases: TGCAGTGCTAGTGTAGGATCACCCCTCCACTTT.

The chain is built from TRBV6-5 and TRBJ2-7, with 13 bases identical to TRBD2. Germline V lookup: CDR1 MNHEY, CDR2 SVGAGI. This CDR3 contains 14 residues. V shed 6 bases, J shed 4 bases, and the junction held 3 bases outside the gene matches. The CDR3 DNA reads as TGTGCCAGCAGAAGGACTAGCGGGAGATACGAGCAGTACTTC. Encoded protein: CASRRTSGRYEQYF.

The chain is built from TRBV16 and TRBJ1-2, with TRBD1 matching over 8 bases. Germline lookup yields CDR1 KGHSY and CDR2 FQNENV. V lost 4 bases to trimming and J lost 4 bases; unmatched junction nucleotides: 11. CDR3 size: 16 residues. The CDR3: CASSPRDRKTFYGYTF. As DNA, the CDR3 is TGTGCCAGCAGCCCCCGGGACAGGAAGACCTTCTATGGCTACACCTTC.

The genes are TRBV5-1 and TRBJ2-7; 8 bases match TRBD1. This CDR3 region has 13 residues. Germline V gene data show CDR1 as SGHRS and CDR2 as YFSETQ. V gave up 2 bases and J gave up 7 bases; unmatched junction bases: 5. The CDR3 nucleotides read TGCGCCAGCAGCTTAACAGGGGGGCAAGAGCAGTACTTC. It encodes CASSLTGGQEQYF.

This sequence joins TRBV11-2 and TRBJ2-2; TRBD1 aligns across 9 bases. V shed 6 bases, J shed 4 bases, and the junction held 9 bases outside the gene matches. The CDR3 loop spans 16 amino acids. Looked up from germline, CDR1 is SGHAT and CDR2 is FQNNGV. The CDR3: CASSTYRGRSTGELFF. CDR3 sequence (DNA): TGTGCCAGCAGTACATACAGGGGGCGCAGCACCGGGGAGCTGTTTTTT.

CDR3 sequence: CASIGPAYEKLFF. The CDR3 region has the DNA TGTGCCAGTATAGGCCCCGCCTATGAAAAACTGTTTTTT. The V and J genes are TRBV19 and TRBJ1-4; D unclear. This CDR3 comprises 13 residues. Germline loops: CDR1 LNHDA, CDR2 SQIVND (reference sequence). V dropped 7 bases and J dropped 6 bases, with 12 bases sitting between them.

This clone was seen just once. The chain couples TRBV5-5 to TRBJ2-2, with D possibly being TRBD1 (6 bases). V shed 1 base and J shed 2 bases, with 24 bases lying between them. The germline gives CDR1 SGHKS, CDR2 YYEKEE (reference sequence). This CDR3 is 20 amino acids long. CDR3 in amino acids: CASSLFGFPFEQGNTGELFF. Written as DNA, the CDR3 is TGTGCCAGCAGCTTGTTCGGTTTCCCTTTCGAACAGGGTAACACCGGGGAGCTGTTTTTT.

The chain links TRBV20-1 to TRBJ1-1; the D is unclear. The ends were cut back, 3 bases at V and 0 bases at J, with 5 bases in the middle. CDR3 length: 12 amino acids. Germline CDR1 DFQATT, CDR2 SNEGSKA (reference sequence). Here the CDR3 reads CSASAVNTEAFF. In nucleotides, the CDR3 is TGCAGTGCTAGTGCAGTGAACACTGAAGCTTTCTTT.

CDR3 sequence: CARDPGTGEVGYTF. The CDR3 coding sequence is TGTGCAAGGGACCCCGGGACAGGGGAAGTTGGCTACACCTTC. The J gene is TRBJ1-2, the V gene TRBV12-2; the table calls TRBD1, which could not be checked here. TRBV12-2 is a pseudogene locus. The CDR3 runs 14 residues.

CDR3 sequence (DNA): TGTGCCAGCAGCTTAGGGGAAGGAAGCTCCTACAATGAGCAGTTCTTC. This encodes CASSLGEGSSYNEQFF. The chain has TRBV7-9 and TRBJ2-1; no clear D. Trimming cost V 1 base and J 0 bases, with 10 bases left between them. CDR1 is SEHNR, CDR2 FQNEAQ, per germline (reference sequence). The CDR3 spans 16 residues. The whole variable domain, remainder taken from reference TRBV7-9 and TRBJ2-1, is DTGVSQNPRHKITKRGQNVTFRCDPISEHNRLYWYRQTLGQGPEFLTYFQNEAQLEKSRLLSDRFSAERPKGSFSTLEIQRTEQGDSAMYLCASSLGEGSSYNEQFFGPGTRLTVL.

V is TRBV9 and J is TRBJ2-7; D is ambiguous. The CDR3 extends over 15 amino acids. Looked up from germline, CDR1 is SGDLS and CDR2 is YYNGEE. Trimming shortened V by 0 bases and J by 0 bases, and 10 bases separated the two germline ends. Written as DNA, the CDR3 is TGTGCCAGCAGCGTAGCGTGGCCGAGCTCCTACGAGCAGTACTTC. This gives the protein CASSVAWPSSYEQYF.

The rearrangement joins TRBV27 to TRBJ1-2; D call uncertain. The CDR3 has 14 residues. Germline CDR1 is MNHEY and CDR2 is SMNVEV (reference sequence). Between the trimmed V and J ends, which lost 2 bases and 3 bases, there was a span of 10 bases. The CDR3 region has the DNA TGTGCCAGCAGTTTAGTCGGGGAGGACTATGGCTACACCTTC. It codes for CASSLVGEDYGYTF.

The J gene is TRBJ2-7, the V gene TRBV29-1; a possible D gene is TRBD1 (6 bases). CDR3 length equals 13 residues. The V end lost 4 bases, the J end lost 3 bases, and 13 bases lay between the germline ends. Germline V CDR1 and CDR2: SQVTM, ANQGSEA. As DNA, the CDR3 is TGCAGCGTTGCAGGGGCCAGCGGCTACGAGCAGTACTTC. Protein sequence: CSVAGASGYEQYF.

The chain uses TRBV5-8 and TRBJ1-1; TRBD1 matches at 12 bases. The germline gives CDR1 SGHTS, CDR2 YDEGEE. This CDR3 is built from 14 residues. J gave up 5 bases and V 4 bases, and 3 bases lay outside the gene matches. The CDR3 region has the DNA TGTGCCAGCAGCCCGGGACAGGGGGCAACTGAAGCTTTCTTT. Translating gives CASSPGQGATEAFF.

The gene calls are TRBV3-1 (or the pseudogene TRBV3-2) and TRBJ2-1; 10 nucleotides match TRBD2. This CDR3 comprises 17 residues. V lost 1 base, J lost 7 bases, and 10 bases stayed unmatched. Germline CDR1 LGHDT, CDR2 YNNKEL (reference sequence). The CDR3 spells CASSQVSGLAGVNEQFF. CDR3 in DNA: TGTGCCAGCAGCCAAGTTTCCGGTCTAGCGGGAGTAAATGAGCAGTTCTTC.

This clone was counted a single time. The chain carries TRBV9 and TRBJ1-1, with a tentative D call TRBD1 (5 bases). V dropped 2 bases and J dropped 4 bases, with 15 bases sitting between them. This CDR3 is 15 amino acids long. In germline, CDR1 is SGDLS, CDR2 YYNGEE. The CDR3 DNA sequence: TGTGCCAGCAGCGTTGGGCAGGGAGAGTTCACTGAAGCTTTCTTT. Translating gives CASSVGQGEFTEAFF.

This clone has a single count. V gene TRBV7-2 combines with J gene TRBJ2-2; D is possibly TRBD1 or TRBD2 (5 bases each). Germline CDR1 is SGHTA and CDR2 is FQGNSA. The ends were cut back, 2 bases at V and 0 bases at J, with 13 bases in the middle. The CDR3 sequence is 17 residues long. In DNA form, the CDR3 reads TGTGCCAGCAGCTTATGGGCGAGGGGCCCGAACACCGGGGAGCTGTTTTTT. Its protein is CASSLWARGPNTGELFF.

This chain joins TRBV15 and TRBJ1-5, with D unclear. V lost 0 bases and J 0 bases, leaving 6 bases between the germline ends. Per the germline V gene, CDR1 is LNHNV and CDR2 is YYDKDF (reference sequence). The CDR3 sequence is 15 residues long. The CDR3 coding sequence is TGTGCCACCAGCAGAGACAGGTATAGCAATCAGCCCCAGCATTTT. Its translation: CATSRDRYSNQPQHF.

The rearrangement links TRBV6-1 to TRBJ2-1; 8 nucleotides line up with TRBD2. CDR1 MNHNS and CDR2 SASEGT come from the germline V gene. The CDR3 covers 16 residues. With 2 bases clipped from V and 0 bases from J, the junction kept 3 bases outside the gene matches. The CDR3 bases are TGTGCCAGCAGTGAAAGGGCGGGAGGCTCCTACAATGAGCAGTTCTTC. This gives the protein CASSERAGGSYNEQFF.

The sample holds one count of this clone. This chain uses TRBV30 with TRBJ2-7; D might be TRBD1 (6 bases). The length of the CDR3 is 12 residues. Per the germline V gene, CDR1 is GTSNPN and CDR2 is SVGIG (reference sequence). With 3 bases removed from V and 1 base from J, the gap between germline ends came to 7 bases. The CDR3 DNA sequence: TGTGCCTGGAGGGACAGATCCTACGAGCAGTACTTC. As protein: CAWRDRSYEQYF.

In its sample, this clone was seen once. One junction end does not reproduce the germline sequence, and a read error may be involved. The same CDR3 can be traced to other DNA sequences in this sample. The gene calls are TRBV29-1 and TRBJ2-7, with TRBD1 matching over 9 bases. CDR1 and CDR2 (germline): SQVTM, ANQGSEA. The CDR3 sequence is 12 residues long. For the CDR3, the DNA is TGCACCATCTTGGACAGGGGCAACGAGCAGTATTTC. This codes for CTILDRGNEQYF.

The chain has TRBV5-1 and TRBJ2-7; 10 bases match TRBD1. The germline V gene has CDR1 SGHRS and CDR2 YFSETQ. This CDR3 spans 15 amino acids. The trim removed 5 bases at V and 2 bases at J, leaving 7 bases unmatched. In DNA, the CDR3 is TGCGCCAGCAGTTATACCGGGACAGGGGCCTACGAGCAGTACTTC. Its protein is CASSYTGTGAYEQYF. Full variable domain (missing parts from reference TRBV5-1 and TRBJ2-7): KAGVTQTPRYLIKTRGQQVTLSCSPISGHRSVSWYQQTPGQGLQFLFEYFSETQRNKGNFPGRFSGRQFSNSRSEMNVSTLELGDSALYLCASSYTGTGAYEQYFGPGTRLTVT.

This rearrangement joins TRBV5-4 to TRBJ2-2; TRBD2 aligns across 13 bases. With 4 bases clipped from V and 4 bases from J, the junction kept 4 bases outside the gene matches. This CDR3 region has 16 residues. Germline lookup yields CDR1 SGHNT and CDR2 YYREEE (reference sequence). CDR3 sequence reads: CASSVGLAGRTGELFF. The CDR3 bases are TGTGCCAGCAGCGTGGGACTAGCGGGACGCACCGGGGAGCTGTTTTTT.

The chain combines TRBV15 with TRBJ1-1; D uncertain. V was shortened by 3 bases and J by 1 base, with 15 bases between the two germline ends. CDR3 length: 16 residues. Germline V lookup: CDR1 LNHNV, CDR2 YYDKDF (reference sequence). CDR3: CATSRDVRLENTEAFF. Written as DNA, the CDR3 is TGTGCCACCAGCAGGGACGTCCGATTAGAGAACACTGAAGCTTTCTTT.

The chain couples TRBV13 to TRBJ2-1; TRBD2 matches 9 bases. This CDR3 is 22 amino acids long. Germline-derived CDR1 and CDR2 are PRHDT and FYEKMQ (reference sequence). V was clipped by 4 bases and J by 6 bases; unmatched bases: 28. CDR3 DNA sequence: TGTGCCAGCAGCTCCGCCCACCAGCTGTTACAAGTACTAGCGGGTGGTATCAATGAGCAGTTCTTC. This gives the protein CASSSAHQLLQVLAGGINEQFF.

The V and J genes are TRBV6-5 and TRBJ1-2; a weak D match, TRBD1 (5 bases). Trimming left V 2 bases short and J 3 bases short, with 10 bases between. Per germline, CDR1 MNHEY and CDR2 SVGAGI. The CDR3 is 14 amino acids. The CDR3 sequence is CASSYRQKDYGYTF. CDR3 bases: TGTGCCAGCAGTTACCGACAGAAGGACTATGGCTACACCTTC.

The chain combines TRBV11-2 with TRBJ1-6; TRBD1 aligns across 11 bases. The CDR3 runs 14 residues. In germline, CDR1 is SGHAT, CDR2 FQNNGV. V was clipped by 3 bases and J by 9 bases; unmatched bases: 1. DNA for the CDR3: TGTGCCAGCAGCTTTGGGACAGGGGGTTCACCCCTCCACTTT. It is translated as CASSFGTGGSPLHF. Full variable domain (remainder filled in from reference TRBV11-2 and TRBJ1-6): EAGVAQSPRYKIIEKRQSVAFWCNPISGHATLYWYQQILGQGPKLLIQFQNNGVVDDSQLPKDRFSAERLKGVDSTLKIQPAKLEDSAVYLCASSFGTGGSPLHFGNGTRLTVT.

V gene TRBV7-9 combines with J gene TRBJ2-3, with D perhaps given as TRBD1 or TRBD2 (5 bases each). Per the germline V gene, CDR1 is SEHNR and CDR2 is FQNEAQ (reference sequence). The length of the CDR3 is 15 residues. V dropped 1 base and J dropped 7 bases, with 15 bases sitting between them. The CDR3 spells CASSLGGGQAHTQYF. The CDR3 bases are TGTGCCAGCAGCTTAGGGGGCGGGCAGGCCCATACGCAGTATTTT.

V and J are TRBV3-1 (or the pseudogene TRBV3-2) and TRBJ2-1, with 10 positions matching TRBD2. The CDR3 contains 16 residues. CDR1 LGHDT and CDR2 YNNKEL come from the germline V gene (reference sequence). The junction had 6 bases not matched to a gene; V was cut back by 1 base and J by 6 bases. CDR3 loop: CASSQVSQRGGNEQFF. CDR3 DNA: TGTGCCAGCAGCCAAGTATCCCAGCGGGGGGGCAATGAGCAGTTCTTC.

The chain recombines TRBV9 with TRBJ2-5, with D possibly matching TRBD1 (6 bases). From germline, CDR1 is SGDLS and CDR2 YYNGEE. V lost 5 bases to trimming and J lost 4 bases, with 18 bases between them. There are 15 residues in the CDR3. CDR3 protein: CASSLFPTGTETQYF. The CDR3 DNA reads as TGTGCCAGCAGTCTTTTCCCTACAGGGACAGAGACCCAGTACTTC.

This clone was detected only once. A read error may account for a junction end that differs from germline. The CDR3 DNA sequence: TGTGCCAGCAGCTTATACCTCGGGGATAGCACAGATACGCAGTATTTT. It encodes CASSLYLGDSTDTQYF. The chain recombines TRBV27 with TRBJ2-3, with D perhaps TRBD2 (5 bases). The CDR3 loop spans 16 amino acids. From germline, CDR1 is MNHEY and CDR2 SMNVEV (reference sequence).